This is a list of T cell receptor beta chains from one sample in a study of control samples from healthy donors and cancer patients. TCRdb keeps only in-frame clones here, not all; method: immunoSEQ multiplex PCR. Of nearly 200,000 clones detected, around 93% appear once; the ten largest clones hold 1.8%. Sequenced: blood. Receptor source: a man aged 30 to 45 in good health. Both conserved end residues are part of each CDR3. A D gene is named only where the DNA matches it firmly. Not all rows give a size; the values are once, few, many and, for expanded clones, a class.

abundance	v_gene	d_gene	j_gene	CDR3nt	CDR3aa
.	TRBV11-2	TRBD1	TRBJ1-2	TGTGCCAGCAGCCCGGGACAGGGGGACTATGGCTACACCTTC	CASSPGQGDYGYTF
.	TRBV5-1	.	TRBJ1-4	TGCGCCAGCAGCTTGGACACTGAAAAACTGTTTTTT	CASSLDTEKLFF
.	TRBV7-9	.	TRBJ2-4	TGTGCCAGCAGCTTACCTCAGGGCCTTATTCAGTACTTC	CASSLPQGLIQYF
.	TRBV30	TRBD1	TRBJ1-2	TGTGCCTCCCGACAGGGGGTCTTGGATGGCTACACCTTC	CASRQGVLDGYTF
.	TRBV27	TRBD1	TRBJ2-5	TGTGCCAGCAGTGGCTGGGACAGAATTCAAGAGACCCAGTACTTC	CASSGWDRIQETQYF
.	TRBV6-1	TRBD2	TRBJ2-3	TGTGCCAGCAGTGGTGGACTAGCGGGGGGGCAGGGAGATACGCAGTATTTT	CASSGGLAGGQGDTQYF
.	TRBV19	.	TRBJ1-1	TGTGCCAGTAGAAATCAGGGTGGTGAAGCTTTCTTT	CASRNQGGEAFF
.	TRBV5-1	TRBD1	TRBJ1-2	TGCGCCAGCGGAAGGGACAGGGTCGATGGCTACACCTTC	CASGRDRVDGYTF
.	TRBV30	.	TRBJ1-2	TGTGCCTGGAGGATGGGGACCTCTCGCGATGGCTACACCTTC	CAWRMGTSRDGYTF
.	TRBV5-6	TRBD2	TRBJ2-4	TGTGCCAGCACCCAACTAGCGGGGGGGCCGGAATCCAAAAACATTCAGTACTTC	CASTQLAGGPESKNIQYF
few	TRBV19	.	TRBJ1-2	TGTGCCAGTAGCACACAGGGTTATGGCTACACCTTC	CASSTQGYGYTF
.	TRBV6-5	.	TRBJ1-3	TGTGCCACTGAACAGGGAAACACCATATATTTT	CATEQGNTIYF
.	TRBV30	TRBD1	TRBJ1-1	TGTGCCTGGAGAGGGATGACAGGGTTCACTGAAGCTTTCTTT	CAWRGMTGFTEAFF
.	TRBV5-1	.	TRBJ2-2	TGCGCCAGCTCTTCTAGAGGTGCGGACACCGGGGAGCTGTTTTTT	CASSSRGADTGELFF
.	TRBV13	TRBD1	TRBJ2-3	TGTGCCAGCAGCCCCCGGGACAGGGAACCGTTCACAGATACGCAGTATTTT	CASSPRDREPFTDTQYF
.	TRBV7-9	TRBD2	TRBJ2-7	TGTGCCAGCAGCTCCGGGACTAGCGGGGGGCCATCCTACGAGCAGTACTTC	CASSSGTSGGPSYEQYF
.	TRBV18	TRBD2	TRBJ2-7	TGTGCCAGCTCACCACTGGGACTAGCGGGGGGCCCTCCCTACGAGCAGTACTTC	CASSPLGLAGGPPYEQYF
.	TRBV3-1/TRBV3-2	TRBD2	TRBJ2-1	TGTGCCAGCAGCCAAGCGAGAAGCGGGGGGTACAATGAGCAGTTCTTC	CASSQARSGGYNEQFF
.	TRBV25-1	.	TRBJ1-5	TGTGCCAGCAGTGATCCTGGGTTCGCTCAGCCCCAGCATTTT	CASSDPGFAQPQHF
.	TRBV2	.	TRBJ2-3	TGTGCCAGCAGTGAAGCAGGTTCAAAAACAGATACGCAGTATTTT	CASSEAGSKTDTQYF
.	TRBV19	.	TRBJ2-2	TGTGCCAGTACCAGAACAGCGAACACCGGGGAGCTGTTTTTT	CASTRTANTGELFF
.	TRBV7-2	.	TRBJ1-3	TGTGCCAGCAGCTTAAATGTGGCTGGACGAAAGGCCCAAAACACCATATATTTT	CASSLNVAGRKAQNTIYF
.	TRBV2	.	TRBJ1-1	TGTGCCAGCAGTGCAGAAGGCACTGAAGCTTTCTTT	CASSAEGTEAFF
once	TRBV20-1	.	TRBJ2-1	TGCAGTGCTGGTCCTTACAATGAGCAGTTCTTC	CSAGPYNEQFF
.	TRBV5-1	.	TRBJ2-3	TGCGCCAGCAGTAGGACAGTTACAGATACGCAGTATTTT	CASSRTVTDTQYF
.	TRBV3-1/TRBV3-2	.	TRBJ1-3	TGTGCCAGCGGGATGACCTCTGGAAACACCATATATTTT	CASGMTSGNTIYF
.	TRBV7-3	.	TRBJ1-2	TGTGCCAGCAGCTTAGGCCCTACAGGGATTGGCTACACCTTC	CASSLGPTGIGYTF
.	TRBV18	.	TRBJ1-5	TGTGCCAGCTCACCCCAGGACTCCATGGATCAGCCCCAGCATTTT	CASSPQDSMDQPQHF
.	TRBV2	.	TRBJ1-1	TGTGCCAGCAGTGAAGGAGGGCCTCGGGGGGCTTTCTTT	CASSEGGPRGAFF
.	TRBV3-1/TRBV3-2	TRBD1	TRBJ1-1	TGTGCCAGCAGCCAAGGTACAGGGGGGAACACTGAAGCTTTCTTT	CASSQGTGGNTEAFF
.	TRBV6-2/TRBV6-3	TRBD2	TRBJ2-3	TGTGCCAGCAGTTACGTGGCGGGGGTTGGCACAGATACGCAGTATTTT	CASSYVAGVGTDTQYF
.	TRBV15	.	TRBJ2-4	TGTGCCACCAGCAGAGATCGGGAAGCCAAAAACATTCAGTACTTC	CATSRDREAKNIQYF
.	TRBV5-1	.	TRBJ2-3	TGCGCCAGCAGCTTAACTTGGAGATCAGATACGCAGTATTTT	CASSLTWRSDTQYF
.	TRBV2	.	TRBJ2-5	TGTGCCAGCAGTCCTACAGGACAAGAGACCCAGTACTTC	CASSPTGQETQYF
.	TRBV25-1	.	TRBJ2-1	TGTGCCAGCAGTGACCCTACCCTAGGTTATGAGCAGTTCTTC	CASSDPTLGYEQFF
.	TRBV6-1	.	TRBJ2-3	TGTGCCAGCAGTGATCGGGGGACCACAGATACGCAGTATTTT	CASSDRGTTDTQYF
once	TRBV5-1	.	TRBJ1-3	TGCGCCAGCAGCTTATCTCAGGGCCACGGAAACACCATATATTTT	CASSLSQGHGNTIYF
.	TRBV7-9	.	TRBJ2-3	TGTGCCAGCAGCTTAGGAGTACCGGACCCCGGGAAGTATTTT	CASSLGVPDPGKYF
.	TRBV1	.	TRBJ2-3	TGCACCAGCAGCGAAGGAAGTAGCGGGGGCCGCCGGGGCACAGATACGCAGTATTTT	CTSSEGSSGGRRGTDTQYF
once	TRBV19	.	TRBJ1-5	TGTGCCAGTAGTGGGGGCCCCGATCAGCCCCAGCATTTT	CASSGGPDQPQHF
.	TRBV6-2/TRBV6-3	TRBD2	TRBJ2-2	TGTGCCAGCAGTTACCTGGGACTAGCGGAAACCATGGGGGAGCTGTTTTTT	CASSYLGLAETMGELFF
.	TRBV4-2	TRBD2	TRBJ2-3	TGTGCCAGCAGCCCGATGGTTTCCCGCGGGGGAGATACGCAGTATTTT	CASSPMVSRGGDTQYF
.	TRBV7-3	TRBD1	TRBJ2-1	TGTGCCAGCAGCGTGACAGGGGGAGGGAATGAGCAGTTCTTC	CASSVTGGGNEQFF
.	TRBV5-4	.	TRBJ2-3	TGTGCCAGCAGCTTCCGGGACGGACTTACAGATACGCAGTATTTT	CASSFRDGLTDTQYF
.	TRBV12-5	.	TRBJ1-5	TGTGCTAGTGGCCTCGACGGTGATCAGCCCCAGCATTTT	CASGLDGDQPQHF
.	TRBV6-1	.	TRBJ2-7	TGTGCCAGCAGTGAACTTCACTACGAGCAGTACTTC	CASSELHYEQYF
.	TRBV7-9	TRBD2	TRBJ2-1	TGTGCCAGCAGCTCCGGGACTAGCGGGGGGGCCCTCTACAATGAGCAGTTCTTC	CASSSGTSGGALYNEQFF
.	TRBV30	.	TRBJ1-2	TGTGCCTGGAGTGGAGGCGGCCGCTATGGCTACACCTTC	CAWSGGGRYGYTF
.	TRBV2	TRBD1	TRBJ2-4	TGTGCCAGCAGCGACAGGGGGACCACCCAAAACATTCAGTACTTC	CASSDRGTTQNIQYF
.	TRBV7-9	TRBD1	TRBJ1-1	TGTGCCAGCAGCTTAAGAGTCTCCCAGGGGGCAGGGAACACTGAAGCTTTCTTT	CASSLRVSQGAGNTEAFF